What follows describes a single T cell receptor (beta chain). Per the authors' pipeline: Counts of nucleated cells, estimated from reference gene primer amplification, were obtained. TCRdb's table, derived via immunoSEQ multiplex PCR, lists solely in-frame clones and lacks some. V and J calls plus clone size are reproduced from that table; the DNA served to infer D and trimming. The sample has tens of thousands of clones; more than 80% are singletons. This sample stems from a study of blood T cell repertoires in COVID-19. Across the whole study: The United States, Italy and Spain provided the acute and convalescent COVID-19 samples. PBMCs, B-cell-depleted T cells, or T cells were the source of the cDNA or gDNA that made up the material.

The material sequenced was peripheral blood. This TCR was recovered from a woman of 80 years or more with active COVID-19.

The CDR3 spells CAIRGRDRGEETQYF. CDR3 nucleotide sequence: TGTGCCATCAGGGGAAGGGACAGGGGGGAAGAGACCCAGTACTTC. This chain joins TRBV10-3 and TRBJ2-5, with 11 bases that match TRBD1. Germline V lookup: CDR1 ENHRY, CDR2 SYGVKD. The V segment lost 6 bases and the J segment 3 bases; nucleotides outside the gene matches: 6. This CDR3 comprises 15 residues.